This TCR beta chain was sequenced in a study of blood T cell repertoires in COVID-19. Looking at the study overall: Sources were T cells, B-cell-depleted T cells, or PBMCs; the material itself was cDNA or gDNA.

Trimming cost V 5 bases and J 5 bases, with 18 bases left between them. This CDR3 comprises 15 residues. Germline values: CDR1 SGHTA, CDR2 FQGNSA. TCRdb's table, derived via immunoSEQ multiplex PCR, lists solely in-frame clones and lacks some. The table lists 100,000 or so clones, roughly four fifths of them singletons. Sequenced input: peripheral blood. The clonotype originates from a man between 50 and 59 years old with active or convalescent COVID-19. This chain connects TRBV7-2 to TRBJ2-5; possible D gene TRBD2, 6 bases. For the CDR3, the DNA is TGTGCCAGCAGCCTACCCATAGCGGTCCGGGAGACCCAGTACTTC. Protein sequence: CASSLPIAVRETQYF.